Below, 13 T cell receptor beta chains from the same sample are listed, as sequenced in a study of immune evolution from preneoplasia to lung adenocarcinoma. Sequencing used immunoSEQ multiplex PCR; TCRdb keeps in-frame clones, though not all of them. The sample shows a few thousand clones, around 74% of them seen only once. Sequencing was performed on FFPE adjacent normal lung tissue. These TCRs come from a person aged 60-80 years with lung adenocarcinoma.

This chain connects TRBV9 to TRBJ2-1; 9 bases are shared with TRBD2. CDR1 and CDR2 (germline): SGDLS, YYNGEE. V was clipped by 4 bases and J by 0 bases; unmatched bases: 2. This CDR3 has 15 amino acids. The CDR3 spells CASSSGLASYNEQFF. The CDR3 region has the DNA TGTGCCAGCAGCTCGGGACTAGCCTCCTACAATGAGCAGTTCTTC.

The chain employs TRBV30 and TRBJ1-4, with 8 bases lining up with TRBD1. Trimming removed 4 bases from V and 8 bases from J; junction bases left unmatched: 9. The germline CDR1 and CDR2 sequences are GTSNPN and SVGIG (reference sequence). The CDR3 contains 14 residues. The CDR3 reads CAWNRQGPSEKLFF. Written as DNA, the CDR3 is TGTGCCTGGAACCGACAGGGGCCCTCCGAAAAACTGTTTTTT. Together with reference TRBV30 and TRBJ1-4, the CDR3 gives the full variable domain: SQTIHQWPATLVQPVGSPLSLECTVEGTSNPNLYWYRQAAGRGLQLLFYSVGIGQISSEVPQNLSASRPQDRQFILSSKKLLLSDSGFYLCAWNRQGPSEKLFFGSGTQLSVL.

V is TRBV15 and J is TRBJ2-7; possible D gene TRBD2, 5 bases. The CDR3 is made up of 14 amino acids. Germline V gene sequence: CDR1 LNHNV, CDR2 YYDKDF (reference sequence). V was cut by 2 bases and J by 2 bases, with 10 bases left in between. CDR3: CATSRQDGTYEQYF. CDR3 coding DNA: TGTGCCACCAGCAGACAGGACGGGACCTACGAGCAGTACTTC.

V and J are TRBV29-1 and TRBJ1-1; D is unclear. This CDR3 has 13 residues. V lost 2 bases to trimming and J lost 1 base, with 8 bases between them. The germline gives CDR1 SQVTM, CDR2 ANQGSEA. The CDR3 nucleotides read TGCAGCGTTGAAAGAGGGCCGAACACTGAAGCTTTCTTT. This codes for CSVERGPNTEAFF.

The chain carries TRBV7-6 and TRBJ1-1; D gene uncertain. Germline V gives CDR1 SGHVS, CDR2 FNYEAQ. This CDR3 has 13 amino acids. Trimming took off 9 bases at V and 0 bases at J, with 11 bases between the two ends. CDR3 loop: CASSAGMNTEAFF. CDR3 bases: TGTGCCAGTTCGGCGGGGATGAACACTGAAGCTTTCTTT.

The chain recombines TRBV30 with TRBJ2-1, with 9 bases identical to TRBD1. Germline V gene data show CDR1 as GTSNPN and CDR2 as SVGIG (reference sequence). The CDR3 loop spans 15 amino acids. The J segment lost 4 bases and the V segment lost 3 bases, leaving 7 bases of the junction unmatched. The CDR3, as DNA: TGTGCCTGGAGGGATGGACAGGGGATATACAATGAGCAGTTCTTC. Amino acids: CAWRDGQGIYNEQFF.

V is TRBV29-1 and J is TRBJ1-2, with 7 bases aligning to TRBD1. The CDR3 is 14 residues long. The germline V gene has CDR1 SQVTM and CDR2 ANQGSEA. The ends lost 2 bases at V and 2 bases at J; junction bases unmatched: 5. CDR3 residues: CSVEPRDSNYGYTF. CDR3 DNA: TGCAGCGTTGAACCCCGGGACAGCAACTATGGCTACACCTTC. The full variable domain, rest sourced from reference TRBV29-1 and TRBJ1-2, is SAVISQKPSRDICQRGTSLTIQCQVDSQVTMMFWYRQQPGQSLTLIATANQGSEATYESGFVIDKFPISRPNLTFSTLTVSNMSPEDSSIYLCSVEPRDSNYGYTFGSGTRLTVV.

This clone was seen a handful of times. This rearrangement joins TRBV19 to TRBJ1-1; D gene unclear. Trimming took 3 bases from V and 1 from J, leaving 9 bases between them. The CDR3 is 14 amino acids. In germline, CDR1 is LNHDA, CDR2 SQIVND (reference sequence). CDR3 region: CASSIGRPNTEAFF. Written as DNA, the CDR3 is TGTGCCAGTAGTATCGGACGGCCGAACACTGAAGCTTTCTTT.

This clone was detected only once. The chain recombines TRBV9 with TRBJ1-2; no reliable D call. Trimming took 4 bases from V and 0 from J, leaving 7 bases between them. Germline CDR1 and CDR2: SGDLS and YYNGEE. The CDR3 consists of 13 residues. The CDR3 region is CASSPTSNYGYTF. CDR3 coding DNA: TGTGCCAGCAGCCCTACATCTAACTATGGCTACACCTTC.

This chain joins TRBV2 and TRBJ2-1; 7 bases align to TRBD2. This CDR3 spans 11 amino acids. V shed 6 bases and J 7 bases; nucleotides not matched to a gene: 0. Germline CDR1 SNHLY, CDR2 FYNNEI. The CDR3 sequence is CASRGGNEQFF. CDR3 nucleotides: TGTGCCAGCAGGGGGGGGAATGAGCAGTTCTTC.

The table lists this clone with a few counts. The chain links TRBV30 to TRBJ2-1, with D possibly being TRBD2 (5 bases). The CDR3 contains 15 residues. Deletions cut 2 bases from V and 0 bases from J, with 11 bases between. Germline V gene data show CDR1 as GTSNPN and CDR2 as SVGIG (reference sequence). CDR3 region: CAWSLGDSSYNEQFF. In nucleotides, the CDR3 is TGTGCCTGGAGTCTCGGGGATAGCTCCTACAATGAGCAGTTCTTC.

J is TRBJ2-7 and V is TRBV2; no clear D. CDR1 and CDR2 (germline): SNHLY, FYNNEI. There are 12 residues in the CDR3. V dropped 1 base and J dropped 5 bases, with 6 bases sitting between them. DNA of the CDR3: TGTGCCAGCAGTGAAGACACCCACGAGCAGTACTTC. Its protein product is CASSEDTHEQYF. Filled out from reference TRBV2 and TRBJ2-7, the complete variable domain reads EPEVTQTPSHQVTQMGQEVILRCVPISNHLYFYWYRQILGQKVEFLVSFYNNEISEKSEIFDDQFSVERPDGSNFTLKIRSTKLEDSAMYFCASSEDTHEQYFGPGTRLTVT.

This clone was observed a few times. The chain combines TRBV4-1 with TRBJ2-3, with no clear D. This CDR3 comprises 15 residues. The V gene's germline CDR1 is MGHRA and CDR2 YSYEKL. Trimming took 0 bases from V and 1 from J, leaving 8 bases between them. This CDR3 is CASSQDYSGTDTQYF. The CDR3 DNA is TGCGCCAGCAGCCAAGATTACAGTGGCACAGATACGCAGTATTTT.